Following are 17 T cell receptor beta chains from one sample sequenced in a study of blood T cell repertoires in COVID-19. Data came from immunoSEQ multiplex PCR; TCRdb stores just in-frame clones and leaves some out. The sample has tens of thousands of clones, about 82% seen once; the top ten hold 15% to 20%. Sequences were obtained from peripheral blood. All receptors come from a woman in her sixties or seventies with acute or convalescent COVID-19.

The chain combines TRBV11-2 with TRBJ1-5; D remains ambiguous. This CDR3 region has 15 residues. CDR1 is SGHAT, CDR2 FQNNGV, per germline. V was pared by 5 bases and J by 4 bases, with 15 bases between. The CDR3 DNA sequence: TGTGCCAGCAGCCCCTCCTACGGGGAAAATCAGCCCCAGCATTTT. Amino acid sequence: CASSPSYGENQPQHF.

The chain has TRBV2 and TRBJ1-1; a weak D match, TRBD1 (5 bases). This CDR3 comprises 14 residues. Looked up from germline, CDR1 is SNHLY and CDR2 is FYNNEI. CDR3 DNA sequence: TGTGATCATGGGGCAGGCGGCGGGAACACTGAAGCTTTCTTT. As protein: CDHGAGGGNTEAFF.

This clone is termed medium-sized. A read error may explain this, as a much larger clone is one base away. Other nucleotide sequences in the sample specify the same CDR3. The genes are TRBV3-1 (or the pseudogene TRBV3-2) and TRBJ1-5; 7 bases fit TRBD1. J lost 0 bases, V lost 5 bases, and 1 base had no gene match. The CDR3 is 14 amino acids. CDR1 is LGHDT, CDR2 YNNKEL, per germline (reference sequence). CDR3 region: CASSTGDSNQPQHF. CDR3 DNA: TGTGCCAGCAGCACAGGGGATAGCAATCAGCCCCAGCATTTT.

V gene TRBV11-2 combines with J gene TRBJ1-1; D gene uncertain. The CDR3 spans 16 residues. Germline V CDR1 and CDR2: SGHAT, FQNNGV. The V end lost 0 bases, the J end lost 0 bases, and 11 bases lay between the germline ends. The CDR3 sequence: CASSLDPPNLNTEAFF. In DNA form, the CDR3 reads TGTGCCAGCAGCTTAGATCCACCTAACTTGAACACTGAAGCTTTCTTT. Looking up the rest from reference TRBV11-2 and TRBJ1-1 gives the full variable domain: EAGVAQSPRYKIIEKRQSVAFWCNPISGHATLYWYQQILGQGPKLLIQFQNNGVVDDSQLPKDRFSAERLKGVDSTLKIQPAKLEDSAVYLCASSLDPPNLNTEAFFGQGTRLTVV.

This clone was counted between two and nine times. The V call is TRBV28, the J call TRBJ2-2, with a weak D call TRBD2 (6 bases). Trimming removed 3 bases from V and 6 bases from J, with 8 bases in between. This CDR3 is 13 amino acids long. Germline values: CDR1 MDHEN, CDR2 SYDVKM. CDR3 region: CASSFGGPGELFF. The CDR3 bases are TGTGCCAGCAGTTTCGGAGGGCCCGGGGAGCTGTTTTTT.

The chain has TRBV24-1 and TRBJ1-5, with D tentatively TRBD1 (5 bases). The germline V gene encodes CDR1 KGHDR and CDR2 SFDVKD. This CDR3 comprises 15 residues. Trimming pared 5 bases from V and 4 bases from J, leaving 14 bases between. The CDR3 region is CATSAGNRKNQPQHF. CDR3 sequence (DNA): TGTGCCACCAGTGCAGGTAACAGGAAGAATCAGCCCCAGCATTTT.

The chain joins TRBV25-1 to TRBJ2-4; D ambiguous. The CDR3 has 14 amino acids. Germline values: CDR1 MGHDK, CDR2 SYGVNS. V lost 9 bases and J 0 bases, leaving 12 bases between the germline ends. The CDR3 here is CASLGPKAKNIQYF. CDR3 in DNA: TGTGCCAGTCTAGGCCCGAAAGCCAAAAACATTCAGTACTTC.

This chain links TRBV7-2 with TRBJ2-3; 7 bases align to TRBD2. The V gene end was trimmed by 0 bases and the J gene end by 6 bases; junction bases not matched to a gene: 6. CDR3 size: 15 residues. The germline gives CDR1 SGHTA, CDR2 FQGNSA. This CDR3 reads CASSLAGQGGDTQYF. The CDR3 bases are TGTGCCAGCAGCTTAGCGGGGCAGGGAGGGGATACGCAGTATTTT.

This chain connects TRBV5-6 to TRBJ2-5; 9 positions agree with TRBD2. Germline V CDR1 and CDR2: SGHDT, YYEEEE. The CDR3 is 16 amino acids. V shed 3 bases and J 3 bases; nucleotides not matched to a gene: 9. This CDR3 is CASSSVLIAGEETQYF. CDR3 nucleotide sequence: TGTGCCAGCAGCTCAGTTCTCATAGCGGGGGAAGAGACCCAGTACTTC. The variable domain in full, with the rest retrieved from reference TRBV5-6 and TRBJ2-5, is DAGVTQSPTHLIKTRGQQVTLRCSPKSGHDTVSWYQQALGQGPQFIFQYYEEEERQRGNFPDRFSGHQFPNYSSELNVNALLLGDSALYLCASSSVLIAGEETQYFGPGTRLLVL.

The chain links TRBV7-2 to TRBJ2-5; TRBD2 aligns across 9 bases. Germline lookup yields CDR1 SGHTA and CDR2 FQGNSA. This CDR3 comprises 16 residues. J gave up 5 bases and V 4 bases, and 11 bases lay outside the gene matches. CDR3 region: CASSSRVAGGGETQYF. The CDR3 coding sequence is TGTGCCAGCAGCTCCAGAGTGGCGGGGGGGGGTGAGACCCAGTACTTC.

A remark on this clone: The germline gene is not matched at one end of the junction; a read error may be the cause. The CDR3 region is CASSGTGRGETQYF. In DNA, the CDR3 is TGTGCTAGCAGCGGAACAGGGCGTGGAGAGACCCAGTACTTC. The gene calls are TRBV7-7 and TRBJ2-5; a weak D match, TRBD1 (6 bases). Germline CDR1 SSHAT, CDR2 FNYEAQ (reference sequence). The CDR3 loop spans 14 amino acids.

CDR3 protein: CAWSVPVPGLASLTDTQYF. CDR3 DNA: TGTGCCTGGAGTGTACCCGTCCCGGGACTAGCGAGTCTGACAGATACGCAGTATTTT. The rearrangement uses TRBV30 and TRBJ2-3; TRBD2 matches at 10 bases. V dropped 0 bases and J dropped 3; count of bases not matched to a gene: 15. The CDR3 is 19 residues long. Germline lookup yields CDR1 GTSNPN and CDR2 SVGIG (reference sequence).

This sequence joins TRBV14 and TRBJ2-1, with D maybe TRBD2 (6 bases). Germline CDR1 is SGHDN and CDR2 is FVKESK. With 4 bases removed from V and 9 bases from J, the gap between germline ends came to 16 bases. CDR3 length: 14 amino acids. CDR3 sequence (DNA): TGTGCCAGCAGCCTGAGGGACTTGTCAAGTGAGCAGTTCTTC. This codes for CASSLRDLSSEQFF.

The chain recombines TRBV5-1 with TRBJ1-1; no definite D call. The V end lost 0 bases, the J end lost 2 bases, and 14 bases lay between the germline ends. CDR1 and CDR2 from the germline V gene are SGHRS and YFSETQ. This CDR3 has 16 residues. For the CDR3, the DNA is TGCGCCAGCAGCTTGGCCCGGGGAACTATCAACACTGAAGCTTTCTTT. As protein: CASSLARGTINTEAFF.

The CDR3, as DNA: TGTGCCAGCAGCTTAGGGGGCCTCATTACAGAGACCCAGTACTTC. Amino acid sequence: CASSLGGLITETQYF. The chain couples TRBV11-3 to TRBJ2-5, with D perhaps TRBD1 (5 bases). The germline V and J ends were trimmed by 1 base and 4 bases, with 13 bases remaining between them. This CDR3 region has 15 residues. CDR1 SGHNT and CDR2 YENEEA come from the germline V gene.

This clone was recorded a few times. The CDR3 DNA follows: TGTGCCAGCAGCCGGGGGGAACTCTATGGAGGCTACACCTTC. Translated: CASSRGELYGGYTF. V and J are TRBV7-9 and TRBJ1-2; perhaps TRBD1 as D (5 bases). The germline CDR1 and CDR2 sequences are SEHNR and FQNEAQ (reference sequence). Trimming left V 5 bases short and J 8 bases short, with 18 bases between. The length of the CDR3 is 14 residues. The entire variable domain, with the rest obtained from reference TRBV7-9 and TRBJ1-2, is as follows: DTGVSQNPRHKITKRGQNVTFRCDPISEHNRLYWYRQTLGQGPEFLTYFQNEAQLEKSRLLSDRFSAERPKGSFSTLEIQRTEQGDSAMYLCASSRGELYGGYTFGSGTRLTVV.

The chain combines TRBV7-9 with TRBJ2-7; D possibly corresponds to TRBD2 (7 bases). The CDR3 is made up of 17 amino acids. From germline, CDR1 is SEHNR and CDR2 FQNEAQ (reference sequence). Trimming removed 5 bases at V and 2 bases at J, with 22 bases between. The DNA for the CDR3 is TGTGCCAGCAGCCTAAACCCGGGCGGGGGCGTCACCTACGAGCAGTACTTC. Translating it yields CASSLNPGGGVTYEQYF. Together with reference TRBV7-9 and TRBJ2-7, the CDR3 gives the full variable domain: DTGVSQNPRHKITKRGQNVTFRCDPISEHNRLYWYRQTLGQGPEFLTYFQNEAQLEKSRLLSDRFSAERPKGSFSTLEIQRTEQGDSAMYLCASSLNPGGGVTYEQYFGPGTRLTVT.